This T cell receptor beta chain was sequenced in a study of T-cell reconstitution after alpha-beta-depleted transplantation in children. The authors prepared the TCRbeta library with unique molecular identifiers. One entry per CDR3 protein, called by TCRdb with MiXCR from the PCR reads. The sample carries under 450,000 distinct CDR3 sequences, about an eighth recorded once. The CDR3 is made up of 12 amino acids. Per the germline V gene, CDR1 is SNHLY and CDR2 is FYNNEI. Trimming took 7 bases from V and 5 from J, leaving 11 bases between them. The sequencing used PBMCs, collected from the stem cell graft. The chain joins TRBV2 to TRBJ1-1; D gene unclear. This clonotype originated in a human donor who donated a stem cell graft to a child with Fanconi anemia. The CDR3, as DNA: TGTGCCAGCAAAAGAGGCTGGACTGAAGCTTTCTTT. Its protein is CASKRGWTEAFF.